This T cell receptor beta chain was captured in a study of blood T cell repertoires in COVID-19. Study context: The origin of the acute and convalescent COVID-19 samples was the United States, Italy and Spain. T cells, B-cell-depleted T cells, or PBMCs provided the cDNA or gDNA that served as material.

Original handling: Scientists estimated how many nucleated cells there were by amplifying reference gene primers. Here immunoSEQ multiplex PCR was the method, and the copy in TCRdb shows in-frame clones only, minus some. V and J calls and clone size are given by that table; D and trimming were obtained from the DNA. This table holds around 130,000 clones, just under 80% found once. The clonotype originates from a man aged 60-69 years with active or convalescent COVID-19. Sequencing used peripheral blood.

The CDR3 sequence: CSASKGGTSKNEQFF. As DNA, the CDR3 is TGCAGTGCTAGTAAGGGGGGGACTAGTAAGAATGAGCAGTTCTTC. The chain links TRBV20-1 to TRBJ2-1; 8 positions match TRBD2. The J segment lost 7 bases and the V segment lost 3 bases, leaving 11 bases of the junction unmatched. Germline values: CDR1 DFQATT, CDR2 SNEGSKA (reference sequence). This CDR3 has 15 residues.